One T cell receptor (beta chain) is described in this entry. This sample is drawn from a study of blood T cell repertoires in COVID-19. Study information: Acute and convalescent COVID-19 samples came from the United States, Italy and Spain. Sources were T cells, B-cell-depleted T cells, or PBMCs; the material itself was cDNA or gDNA.

The CDR3 totals 15 residues. In germline, CDR1 is WSHSY, CDR2 SAAADI. V was pared by 4 bases and J by 7 bases, with 6 bases of the junction left unmatched. Original processing methods: Reference gene primer amplification yielded estimated nucleated cell counts. Repertoires were generated with immunoSEQ multiplex PCR, while TCRdb's copy carries only in-frame clones and drops some. V and J calls and clone size are those listed in that table; D and trimming were worked out from the DNA. The sample includes about 160,000 clones, 90% of them seen just once. Sequencing used peripheral blood. The clonotype comes from a man aged 60 to 75 with active or convalescent COVID-19. The chain employs TRBV10-2 and TRBJ2-1, with 11 nucleotides matching TRBD2. The CDR3 DNA reads TGCGCCAGCAGTGTTTTTAGCGGGAGGGCGAATGAGCAGTTCTTC. It is translated as CASSVFSGRANEQFF.